This note documents a single T cell receptor beta chain sequence. Its antigen is unidentified. These data originate in a study of Ad26.COV2.S vaccination and SARS-CoV-2 variants. General observations from the study: The study found similar non-spike TCR breadth in vaccine and placebo recipients.

This sample's treatment: around 19 received Ad26.COV2.S at low or high dose, single or two shots; roughly five received placebo; per-sample allocation not given. Samples were taken on day 63 after the first vaccine or placebo injection. CDR3 length: 14 residues. Germline V gene lookup returns CDR1 ENHRY and CDR2 SYGVKD. V was clipped by 6 bases and J by 4 bases; unmatched bases: 7. Only in-frame clones appear in the TCRdb table, and some are missing; sequencing was by immunoSEQ multiplex PCR. The table includes 300,000 to 350,000 clones, roughly 86% detected once. This receptor was identified in a person aged 18-60 years who received the Ad26.COV2.S COVID-19 vaccine or a placebo. The chain is built from TRBV10-3 and TRBJ2-7, with 9 bases that match TRBD1. Sequences were derived from peripheral blood, sampled in a trial of Ad26.COV2.S vaccine versus placebo. CDR3 protein: CAISPGTGKYEQYF. The CDR3 bases are TGTGCCATCAGCCCCGGGACAGGGAAGTACGAGCAGTACTTC.